The rows below give T cell receptor beta chains drawn from one sample of a study of cytomegalovirus exposure and HLA in healthy donors. Here immunoSEQ multiplex PCR was the method, and the copy in TCRdb shows in-frame clones only, minus some. The data show fewer than 250,000 clones, over 75% seen once. The sample comprised PBMCs. All receptors derive from a woman aged 45 to 65 in good health and CMV-seropositive. Each CDR3 is given with its conserved first and last residue. A D gene is named only where the DNA matches it firmly. The size entry is marked missing in some rows and otherwise reads once, few, many or a size class.

d_gene: -; v_gene: TRBV6-6; abundance: few; j_gene: TRBJ2-7; CDR3nt: TGTGCCAGCAGTGGCGCCTCAATCCCGGGCGAGCAGTACTTC; CDR3aa: CASSGASIPGEQYF
d_gene: TRBD2; v_gene: TRBV11-3; abundance: once; j_gene: TRBJ2-7; CDR3nt: TGTGCCAGCAGCTACCGGGGGGGAGGTATTTACGAGCAGTACTTC; CDR3aa: CASSYRGGGIYEQYF
d_gene: -; v_gene: TRBV7-6; abundance: -; j_gene: TRBJ1-2; CDR3nt: TGTGCCAGCAGCTTATCCCCTAATTACCAAGCTAACTATGGCTACACCTTC; CDR3aa: CASSLSPNYQANYGYTF
d_gene: -; v_gene: TRBV5-1; abundance: -; j_gene: TRBJ2-7; CDR3nt: TGCGCCAGCAGCCTCGACTCGGCCACCTACGAGCAGTACTTC; CDR3aa: CASSLDSATYEQYF
d_gene: TRBD2; v_gene: TRBV19; abundance: -; j_gene: TRBJ2-3; CDR3nt: TGTGCCAGTAGACTCGGGGGGTCCCCCCGGGCAGATACGCAGTATTTT; CDR3aa: CASRLGGSPRADTQYF
d_gene: -; v_gene: TRBV4-2; abundance: -; j_gene: TRBJ1-4; CDR3nt: TGTGCCAGCAGCCAAGATGAGGGCCAGACTAATGAAAAACTGTTTTTT; CDR3aa: CASSQDEGQTNEKLFF
d_gene: -; v_gene: TRBV14; abundance: -; j_gene: TRBJ1-6; CDR3nt: TGTGCCAGCAGCGAAGAGGGCCGTCAGGCCCTTGAATCCCTCCACTTT; CDR3aa: CASSEEGRQALESLHF
d_gene: TRBD2; v_gene: TRBV7-9; abundance: -; j_gene: TRBJ2-7; CDR3nt: TGTGCCAGCAGCGGTGGGACTAGCGGGGGCACCTACGAGCAGTACTTC; CDR3aa: CASSGGTSGGTYEQYF
d_gene: TRBD2; v_gene: TRBV7-7; abundance: -; j_gene: TRBJ2-5; CDR3nt: TGTGCCAGCAGCCCAGGACTAGCGGGGGAGACCCAGTACTTC; CDR3aa: CASSPGLAGETQYF
d_gene: -; v_gene: TRBV10-3; abundance: -; j_gene: TRBJ2-7; CDR3nt: TGTGCCATCCTAGGCAGGGAAGAAAACGAGCAGTACTTC; CDR3aa: CAILGREENEQYF
d_gene: TRBD2; v_gene: TRBV5-4; abundance: -; j_gene: TRBJ2-1; CDR3nt: TGTGCCAGCAGCTTGGGGGGACTAGCGGGGGGGTTCTACAATGAGCAGTTCTTC; CDR3aa: CASSLGGLAGGFYNEQFF
d_gene: -; v_gene: TRBV19; abundance: -; j_gene: TRBJ1-3; CDR3nt: TGTGCCATCAGCGCGAGACCGCCTGGAAACACCATATATTTT; CDR3aa: CAISARPPGNTIYF
d_gene: TRBD1; v_gene: TRBV19; abundance: -; j_gene: TRBJ2-3; CDR3nt: TGTGCCAGTAGTCTACAGGGGGCGGGGGAGGATACGCAGTATTTT; CDR3aa: CASSLQGAGEDTQYF
d_gene: -; v_gene: TRBV7-6; abundance: few; j_gene: TRBJ1-1; CDR3nt: TGTGCCAGCAGTTTAAACAGGGAGAATGAAGCTTTCTTT; CDR3aa: CASSLNRENEAFF
d_gene: -; v_gene: TRBV9; abundance: -; j_gene: TRBJ2-5; CDR3nt: TGTGCCAGCAGCCCGGCGGGACAGCCGTACCAAGAGACCCAGTACTTC; CDR3aa: CASSPAGQPYQETQYF
d_gene: -; v_gene: TRBV5-1; abundance: -; j_gene: TRBJ2-2; CDR3nt: TGCGCCAGCAGCTTGGGACAGGTGATCGGGGAGCTGTTTTTT; CDR3aa: CASSLGQVIGELFF
d_gene: -; v_gene: TRBV2; abundance: -; j_gene: TRBJ1-6; CDR3nt: TGTGCCAGCAGTGAAATTCAGGGCTTCTCACCCCTCCACTTT; CDR3aa: CASSEIQGFSPLHF
d_gene: -; v_gene: TRBV5-6; abundance: -; j_gene: TRBJ2-4; CDR3nt: TGTGCCAGCAGCGGCAGGGTCTCTCCCAAAAACATTCAGTACTTC; CDR3aa: CASSGRVSPKNIQYF
d_gene: -; v_gene: TRBV30; abundance: -; j_gene: TRBJ1-3; CDR3nt: TGTGCCTGGAGTATTTTAGATCGGGTATATTTT; CDR3aa: CAWSILDRVYF
d_gene: TRBD1; v_gene: TRBV6-5; abundance: -; j_gene: TRBJ2-7; CDR3nt: TGTGCCAGCAGTCGGCCGGGACAGGGCGTCTACGAGCAGTACTTC; CDR3aa: CASSRPGQGVYEQYF
d_gene: -; v_gene: TRBV2; abundance: -; j_gene: TRBJ1-1; CDR3nt: TGTGCCAGCAGTGCTATCGCACGGAACACTGAAGCTTTCTTT; CDR3aa: CASSAIARNTEAFF
d_gene: -; v_gene: TRBV19; abundance: -; j_gene: TRBJ2-3; CDR3nt: TGTGCCAGTAGTCTCCAGGGTGGAGATACGCAGTATTTT; CDR3aa: CASSLQGGDTQYF
d_gene: -; v_gene: TRBV2; abundance: -; j_gene: TRBJ2-1; CDR3nt: TGTGCCAGCAGTGATCCAGGGCGTACCTACAATGAGCAGTTCTTC; CDR3aa: CASSDPGRTYNEQFF
d_gene: TRBD1; v_gene: TRBV14; abundance: -; j_gene: TRBJ2-1; CDR3nt: TGTGCCAGCAGCAGAACAGGGGGTCCCTACAATGAGCAGTTCTTC; CDR3aa: CASSRTGGPYNEQFF
d_gene: -; v_gene: TRBV6-1; abundance: -; j_gene: TRBJ1-5; CDR3nt: TGTGCCAGCAGTGAAGGAGGTGATCAGCCCCAGCATTTT; CDR3aa: CASSEGGDQPQHF
d_gene: TRBD2; v_gene: TRBV9; abundance: -; j_gene: TRBJ2-1; CDR3nt: TGTGCCAGCAGCGTAGAGGGGACTAGCGGGGGGAGTGTGGACAATGAGCAGTTCTTC; CDR3aa: CASSVEGTSGGSVDNEQFF
d_gene: TRBD2; v_gene: TRBV7-9; abundance: once; j_gene: TRBJ2-3; CDR3nt: TGTTCCAGCAGACGCACCGGGACTAGCGGGTCGACAGATACGCAGTATTTT; CDR3aa: CSSRRTGTSGSTDTQYF
d_gene: -; v_gene: TRBV28; abundance: -; j_gene: TRBJ1-5; CDR3nt: TGTGCCAGTTTACAGGGATCCGTTCAAAGGCCCCAGCATTTT; CDR3aa: CASLQGSVQRPQHF
d_gene: -; v_gene: TRBV19; abundance: few; j_gene: TRBJ1-5; CDR3nt: TGTGCCAGTAGGACCGGCCAGGGGCGCTATAGCAATCAGCCCCAGCATTTT; CDR3aa: CASRTGQGRYSNQPQHF
d_gene: TRBD1; v_gene: TRBV6-5; abundance: -; j_gene: TRBJ1-2; CDR3nt: TGTGCCAGCAGCCCGGGACAGGACTATGGCTACACCTTC; CDR3aa: CASSPGQDYGYTF
d_gene: TRBD1; v_gene: TRBV9; abundance: few; j_gene: TRBJ1-5; CDR3nt: TGTGCCAGCAGCGTAGCAGGACAGGGACAGCCCCAGCATTTT; CDR3aa: CASSVAGQGQPQHF
d_gene: -; v_gene: TRBV7-9; abundance: once; j_gene: TRBJ2-3; CDR3nt: TGTGCCAGCAGCAAAGGGACACCCCAGTATTTT; CDR3aa: CASSKGTPQYF
d_gene: TRBD2; v_gene: TRBV27; abundance: once; j_gene: TRBJ2-3; CDR3nt: TGTGCCAGCAAAGCGGGGGGCACAGATACGCAGTATTTT; CDR3aa: CASKAGGTDTQYF
d_gene: TRBD1; v_gene: TRBV5-8; abundance: -; j_gene: TRBJ2-7; CDR3nt: TGTGCCAGCAGCTTGCGGTCCAGGGGGAACGAGCAGTACTTC; CDR3aa: CASSLRSRGNEQYF
d_gene: -; v_gene: TRBV4-1; abundance: -; j_gene: TRBJ2-3; CDR3nt: TGCGCCAGCAGCCAAGATCGGAGGCTAAGCACAGATACGCAGTATTTT; CDR3aa: CASSQDRRLSTDTQYF
d_gene: -; v_gene: TRBV29-1; abundance: few; j_gene: TRBJ1-1; CDR3nt: TGCAGCGTATCATATCGTGGAGTGACTGAAGCTTTCTTT; CDR3aa: CSVSYRGVTEAFF
d_gene: TRBD2; v_gene: TRBV7-2; abundance: -; j_gene: TRBJ2-3; CDR3nt: TGTGCCAGCAGCTTACTGGGACTAGCGGGGGGCCTGGGCACAGATACGCAGTATTTT; CDR3aa: CASSLLGLAGGLGTDTQYF
d_gene: TRBD2; v_gene: TRBV30; abundance: -; j_gene: TRBJ2-5; CDR3nt: TGTGCCTGTAAAAAGACCCTCACCTCAACCGGGACTAGCGGTCCTCAAGAGACCCAGTACTTC; CDR3aa: CACKKTLTSTGTSGPQETQYF
d_gene: TRBD1; v_gene: TRBV19; abundance: -; j_gene: TRBJ2-7; CDR3nt: TGTGCCAGTAGTACCTCCGGGACAGGGGGCCACGAGCAGTACTTC; CDR3aa: CASSTSGTGGHEQYF
d_gene: TRBD1; v_gene: TRBV6-1; abundance: -; j_gene: TRBJ1-2; CDR3nt: TGTGCCAGCACCCCCGGGACAGGGGGGGGCTACACCTTC; CDR3aa: CASTPGTGGGYTF
d_gene: TRBD1; v_gene: TRBV7-9; abundance: -; j_gene: TRBJ2-6; CDR3nt: TGTTCCAGCAGCCACGTCCTAGACAGGGGGAGGACCAACGTCCTGACTTTC; CDR3aa: CSSSHVLDRGRTNVLTF
d_gene: TRBD1; v_gene: TRBV6-5; abundance: -; j_gene: TRBJ1-1; CDR3nt: TGTGCCAGCAGGGAGGGACAGCCTGAAGCTTTCTTT; CDR3aa: CASREGQPEAFF
d_gene: TRBD2; v_gene: TRBV19; abundance: -; j_gene: TRBJ2-4; CDR3nt: TGTGCCAGTAGTATCGGGGGGAGGGGTAGCATTCAGTACTTC; CDR3aa: CASSIGGRGSIQYF
d_gene: TRBD1; v_gene: TRBV4-1; abundance: -; j_gene: TRBJ1-1; CDR3nt: TGCGCCAGCAGCCTAGGACAGGGTCCCAGATTGGGCACTGACGCTTTTTTT; CDR3aa: CASSLGQGPRLGTDAFF